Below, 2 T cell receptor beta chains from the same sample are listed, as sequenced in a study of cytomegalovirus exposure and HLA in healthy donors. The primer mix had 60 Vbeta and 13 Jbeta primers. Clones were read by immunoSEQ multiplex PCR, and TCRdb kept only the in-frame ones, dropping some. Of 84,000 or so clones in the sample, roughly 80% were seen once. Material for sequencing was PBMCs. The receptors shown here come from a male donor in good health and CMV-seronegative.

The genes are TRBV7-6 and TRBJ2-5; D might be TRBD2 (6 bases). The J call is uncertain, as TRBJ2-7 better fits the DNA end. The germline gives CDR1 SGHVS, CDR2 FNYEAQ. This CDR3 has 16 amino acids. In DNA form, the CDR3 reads TGTGCCAGCAGCCTGCACGGGCGGGATAAGGGAAGCGAGCAGTACTTC. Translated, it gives CASSLHGRDKGSEQYF.

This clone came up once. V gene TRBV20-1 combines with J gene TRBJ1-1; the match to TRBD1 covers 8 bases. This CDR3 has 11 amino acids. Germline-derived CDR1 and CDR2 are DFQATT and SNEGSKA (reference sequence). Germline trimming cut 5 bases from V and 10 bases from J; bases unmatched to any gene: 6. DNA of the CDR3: TGCAGTGCTGCCGGGGACAGGTCAGCTTTCTTT. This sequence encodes CSAAGDRSAFF.